This T cell receptor (beta chain) comes out of a study of shared clonotypes between healthy human individuals. Worth noting for this clone: No antigen is known for it.

Those who donated, Caucasian adults without exception, all lived in Nashville, Tennessee. Study outcomes and limitations: What naive subsets generally showed was a larger estimated richness than memory subsets showed.

The CDR3 spans 14 residues. The germline gives CDR1 SEHNR, CDR2 FQNEAQ (reference sequence). J lost 3 bases, V lost 5 bases, and 6 bases had no gene match. Generated by immunoSEQ multiplex PCR, the TCRdb table keeps only in-frame clones and is missing some. This table has 2 million to 2.5 million clones, 85% to 95% appearing once. This chain joins TRBV7-9 and TRBJ1-1, with 7 bases lining up with TRBD1. The source is a young man in good health. Some clones in this sample may be carry-over from other donors' samples. The sample was naive CD4+ T cells from PBMCs. Subset given: CD45RA+ positively selected. CDR3 residues: CASSPGQVYTEAFF. The CDR3 DNA follows: TGTGCCAGCAGCCCTGGACAGGTCTACACTGAAGCTTTCTTT.